Given below is one TCR beta chain in context. Its antigen is still unknown. The junction differs from germline at one of its ends, possibly a read error. How the authors handled the data: Clinicopathological groups of papillary thyroid cancer showed CDR3 differences that were used to build a distant-metastasis classifier. TCRdb reprocessed the PCR reads using MiXCR. These V and J calls derive from TCRdb rather than the authors' analysis. The sample lists 9,000 to 9,500 clones; 29% were seen once. Every patient underwent thyroid surgery untreated. These data originate in a study of metastatic and nonmetastatic thyroid tumors. Across the study: A comparison of repertoires was made across blood and tumor or nodule tissue from malignant and benign thyroid patients.

Regarding the study as a whole: In blood and tumor, TCR beta diversity was reportedly significantly higher in malignant thyroid tumors than in benign nodules.

CDR3 length equals 17 residues. The germline CDR1 and CDR2 sequences are SGHNT and YYREEE (reference sequence). This TCR was recovered from a female donor with papillary thyroid cancer or a benign thyroid nodule (not recorded which). Some clones in this sample may be carry-over from other donors' samples. J is TRBJ2-1 and V is TRBV5-4; TRBD2 agrees at 7 bases. The source material was tumor tissue. The DNA of the CDR3 is TGTGCCAGCATCTTGGCCCCGGGGCGGGAGCGGAGCAATGAGCAGTTCTTC. This codes for CASILAPGRERSNEQFF. Filled out from reference TRBV5-4 and TRBJ2-1, the complete variable domain reads ETGVTQSPTHLIKTRGQQVTLRCSSQSGHNTVSWYQQALGQGPQFIFQYYREEENGRGNFPPRFSGLQFPNYSSELNVNALELDDSALYLCASILAPGRERSNEQFFGPGTRLTVL.